This T cell receptor beta chain came from a study of blood T cell repertoires in COVID-19. Study in general: Sites across the United States, Italy and Spain contributed samples from acute and convalescent COVID-19. Nucleic acid was either cDNA or gDNA, and it came from T cells, B-cell-depleted T cells, or PBMCs.

As processed by the authors: Nucleated cell counts were estimated from reference gene primer amplification. TCRdb's table, derived via immunoSEQ multiplex PCR, lists solely in-frame clones and lacks some. The V and J calls and the clone size are those of that table, but D and trimming were determined from the DNA. The sample has about 250,000 clones, 65% to 85% seen once. Per germline, CDR1 SNHLY and CDR2 FYNNEI. V lost 2 bases, J lost 4 bases, and 14 bases lay in between. The CDR3 loop spans 15 amino acids. The rearrangement uses TRBV2 and TRBJ2-5; a possible D gene is TRBD2 (5 bases). Sequenced sample: peripheral blood. The clonotype was recovered from a man in his forties with active or convalescent COVID-19. CDR3 amino acids: CASSEWRGFGETQYF. CDR3 nucleotides: TGTGCCAGCAGTGAATGGAGAGGGTTCGGAGAGACCCAGTACTTC.